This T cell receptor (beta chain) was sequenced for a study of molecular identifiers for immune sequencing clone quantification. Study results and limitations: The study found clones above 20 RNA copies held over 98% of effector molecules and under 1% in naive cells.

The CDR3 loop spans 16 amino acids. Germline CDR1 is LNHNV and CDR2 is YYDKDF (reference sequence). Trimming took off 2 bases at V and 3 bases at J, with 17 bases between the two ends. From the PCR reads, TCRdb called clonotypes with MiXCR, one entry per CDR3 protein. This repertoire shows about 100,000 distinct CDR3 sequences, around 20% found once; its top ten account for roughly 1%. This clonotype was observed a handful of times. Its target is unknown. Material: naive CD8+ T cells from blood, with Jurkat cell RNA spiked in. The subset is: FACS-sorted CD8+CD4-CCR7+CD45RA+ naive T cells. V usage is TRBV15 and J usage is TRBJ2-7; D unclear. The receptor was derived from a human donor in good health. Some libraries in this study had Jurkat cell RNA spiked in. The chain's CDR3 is CATSRPPKARNYEQYF. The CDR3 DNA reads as TGTGCCACCAGCAGACCCCCTAAGGCCAGAAACTACGAGCAGTACTTC. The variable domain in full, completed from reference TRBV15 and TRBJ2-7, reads DAMVIQNPRYQVTQFGKPVTLSCSQTLNHNVMYWYQQKSSQAPKLLFHYYDKDFNNEADTPDNFQSRRPNTSFCFLDIRSPGLGDTAMYLCATSRPPKARNYEQYFGPGTRLTVT.